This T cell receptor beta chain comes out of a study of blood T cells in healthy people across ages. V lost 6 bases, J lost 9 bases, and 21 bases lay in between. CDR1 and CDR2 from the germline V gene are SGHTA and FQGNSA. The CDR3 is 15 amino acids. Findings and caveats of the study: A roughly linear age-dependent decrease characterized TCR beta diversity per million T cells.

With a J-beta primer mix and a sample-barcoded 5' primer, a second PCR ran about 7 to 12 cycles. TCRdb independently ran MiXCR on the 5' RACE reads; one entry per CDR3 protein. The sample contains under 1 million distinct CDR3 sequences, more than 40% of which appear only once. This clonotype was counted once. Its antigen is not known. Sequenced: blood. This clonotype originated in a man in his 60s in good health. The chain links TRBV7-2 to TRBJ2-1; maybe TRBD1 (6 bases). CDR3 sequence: CASRATGKTLSEQFF. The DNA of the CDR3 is TGTGCCAGCAGAGCCACAGGGAAGACCCTTAGTGAGCAGTTCTTC.